This is a list of T cell receptor beta chains from one sample in a study of T cell changes during pregnancy in multiple sclerosis. Using immunoSEQ multiplex PCR, the repertoire was profiled, and TCRdb retains in-frame clones only, with some absent. The data contain roughly 70,000 clones, roughly 92% of them singletons. The sequencing here drew on peripheral blood, taken before pregnancy. Receptors originate from a female donor with multiple sclerosis, enrolled in a pregnancy study. Each CDR3 is given with its conserved first and last residue. D genes are given only for firm matches. Some rows mark clone size as missing; the rest say once, few, many or name a class of expanded clone.

TRBJ1-2 | TRBV5-5 | NA | NA | 12 | TGTGCCAGCAGCCCTACAGGGAACGGCTACACCTTC | CASSPTGNGYTF
TRBJ1-1 | TRBV7-9 | NA | NA | 11 | TGTGCCAGCACCTTGAACACTGAAGCTTTCTTT | CASTLNTEAFF
TRBJ1-6 | TRBV5-1 | NA | NA | 15 | TGCGCCAGCAGCTTGGGCAGGGCTAATAATTCACCCCTCCACTTT | CASSLGRANNSPLHF
TRBJ2-2 | TRBV19 | NA | NA | 16 | TGTGCCAGTAGTAATCTAGGCGGCTCGAACACCGGGGAGCTGTTTTTT | CASSNLGGSNTGELFF
TRBJ1-2 | TRBV14 | NA | NA | 15 | TGTGCCAGCAGCCAAGACGGGGTGTTGAGCTATGGCTACACCTTC | CASSQDGVLSYGYTF
TRBJ2-1 | TRBV5-1 | NA | NA | 14 | TGCGCCAGCAGCTTGGAGACAACCTACAATGAGCAGTTCTTC | CASSLETTYNEQFF
TRBJ1-2 | TRBV18 | NA | TRBD1 | 15 | TGTGCCAGCTCACCAGTCGACAGGGGCGGCTATGGCTACACCTTC | CASSPVDRGGYGYTF
TRBJ2-7 | TRBV27 | NA | TRBD1 | 16 | TGTGCCAGCAGTTCATTAACCGGGACAGGGTTAGGGGAGCAGTACTTC | CASSSLTGTGLGEQYF
TRBJ1-1 | TRBV12-5 | once | TRBD1 | 18 | TGTGCTAGTGGTTTGGCGTTGTTAGGACAGGGGGGTGTCACTGAAGCTTTCTTT | CASGLALLGQGGVTEAFF
TRBJ2-1 | TRBV27 | NA | TRBD2 | 16 | TGTGCCAGCAGTTTAAGGACCACCGGGACTAGGTCTGAGCAGTTCTTC | CASSLRTTGTRSEQFF
TRBJ2-2 | TRBV15 | NA | TRBD1 | 15 | TGTGCCACCAGCTCCCAGGGGGCAGGCACCGGGGAGCTGTTTTTT | CATSSQGAGTGELFF
TRBJ2-5 | TRBV10-3 | once | TRBD2 | 14 | TGTGCCATCAGTCGGAGCGGGAAGGGAGAGACCCAGTACTTC | CAISRSGKGETQYF
TRBJ1-2 | TRBV10-3 | NA | TRBD1 | 17 | TGTGCCATCAGTGACCCAGGACAGGTAGTTCCTAACTATGGCTACACCTTC | CAISDPGQVVPNYGYTF
TRBJ2-4 | TRBV28 | NA | NA | 16 | TGTGCCAGCAGTTTACCCACAGGACGGGCCGGGAACATTCAGTACTTC | CASSLPTGRAGNIQYF